What follows are 28 T cell receptor beta chains derived from one specimen sequenced in a study of Ad26.COV2.S vaccination and SARS-CoV-2 variants. This sample's treatment: around 19 received Ad26.COV2.S at low or high dose, single or two shots; 5 received placebo; per-sample allocation not given. Samples came from day 63 after the first vaccine or placebo injection. Sequenced by immunoSEQ multiplex PCR; TCRdb stores in-frame clones only, minus some. The table lists more than 300,000 clones, approximately 90% of them singletons. This sample comprised peripheral blood, obtained in a trial of Ad26.COV2.S vaccine versus placebo. These receptors all come from a person aged 18 to 65 who received the Ad26.COV2.S COVID-19 vaccine or a placebo.

The V and J genes are TRBV7-2 and TRBJ2-5; TRBD1 is a possible D gene (6 bases). The CDR3 totals 13 residues. Germline V gives CDR1 SGHTA, CDR2 FQGNSA. Trimming left V 1 base short and J 4 bases short, with 7 bases between. CDR3 coding DNA: TGTGCCAGCAGCTTAGGAGGGGGAGAGACCCAGTACTTC. This encodes CASSLGGGETQYF.

This clone was counted only a few times. Other DNA variants within this sample encode the same CDR3. The rearrangement links TRBV7-3 to TRBJ1-1; D gene uncertain. Trimming stripped 5 bases from V and 1 base from J, with 11 bases between. This CDR3 is built from 14 residues. Looked up from germline, CDR1 is SGHTA and CDR2 is FQGTGA. CDR3 sequence: CASSLLGGNTEAFF. The CDR3 DNA follows: TGTGCCAGCAGCCTGCTCGGAGGGAACACTGAAGCTTTCTTT. The full variable domain, completed using reference TRBV7-3 and TRBJ1-1, is GAGVSQTPSNKVTEKGKYVELRCDPISGHTALYWYRQSLGQGPEFLIYFQGTGAADDSGLPNDRFFAVRPEGSVSTLKIQRTERGDSAVYLCASSLLGGNTEAFFGQGTRLTVV.

Comments on this clone: The same CDR3 is also encoded by other DNA sequences in this sample. This chain uses TRBV24-1 with TRBJ2-5; TRBD1 agrees at 12 bases. This CDR3 has 16 residues. V was clipped by 2 bases and J by 5 bases; unmatched bases: 5. Germline CDR1 is KGHDR and CDR2 is SFDVKD. The CDR3 here is CATSDSGQGAGETQYF. The CDR3 bases are TGTGCCACCAGTGATTCGGGACAGGGGGCTGGGGAGACCCAGTACTTC.

Remarks on this clone: The same CDR3 can be traced to other DNA sequences in this sample. The rearrangement joins TRBV7-3 to TRBJ2-1; possible D gene TRBD1, 6 bases. Germline V gene lookup returns CDR1 SGHTA and CDR2 FQGTGA. Trimming took 2 bases from V and 9 from J, leaving 8 bases between them. The CDR3 covers 12 residues. CDR3 amino acids: CASSLLGGEQFF. Here the CDR3 DNA reads TGTGCCAGCAGCTTATTAGGGGGTGAGCAGTTCTTC.

The chain recombines TRBV27 with TRBJ1-4, with 9 bases matching TRBD1. Germline CDR1 is MNHEY and CDR2 is SMNVEV (reference sequence). V trimming: 4 bases; J trimming: 8 bases; junction bases outside the gene matches: 2. This CDR3 has 13 amino acids. The CDR3 DNA reads TGTGCCAGCAGTTACAGGGGGCGGGAAAAACTGTTTTTT. Protein: CASSYRGREKLFF.

The V gene is TRBV6-5, the J gene TRBJ2-7; D is perhaps TRBD1 (5 bases). The CDR3 length is 13 residues. Germline lookup yields CDR1 MNHEY and CDR2 SVGAGI. V was trimmed by 6 bases and J by 3 bases, leaving 12 bases between them. The CDR3 nucleotides read TGTGCCAGCAGGACAGAACCACTCTACGAGCAGTACTTC. Its protein is CASRTEPLYEQYF.

The chain uses TRBV19 and TRBJ2-3; 12 positions match TRBD1. The CDR3 totals 15 residues. Germline CDR1 is LNHDA and CDR2 is SQIVND (reference sequence). V lost 6 bases to trimming and J lost 6 bases; unmatched junction nucleotides: 7. Written as DNA, the CDR3 is TGTGCCAGTAGCCGCGGGACAGGGGGCGTTGATACGCAGTATTTT. This gives the protein CASSRGTGGVDTQYF.

The chain is built from TRBV12-3 or TRBV12-4 and TRBJ1-2; D call uncertain. This CDR3 spans 12 amino acids. Deletions cut 2 bases from V and 5 bases from J, with 6 bases between. The CDR3 loop is CASSLISYGYTF. Written as DNA, the CDR3 is TGTGCCAGCAGTTTAATCTCTTATGGCTACACCTTC.

The chain joins TRBV25-1 to TRBJ1-6; D unclear. In germline, CDR1 is MGHDK, CDR2 SYGVNS. V was clipped by 2 bases and J by 10 bases, with 12 bases between them. This CDR3 is 14 amino acids long. The CDR3 nucleotides read TGTGCCAGCAGTGAAGAGCAGCGCTTCTCACCCCTCCACTTT. The encoded protein is CASSEEQRFSPLHF. Full variable domain (missing parts from reference TRBV25-1 and TRBJ1-6): EADIYQTPRYLVIGTGKKITLECSQTMGHDKMYWYQQDPGMELHLIHYSYGVNSTEKGDLSSESTVSRIRTEHFPLTLESARPSHTSQYLCASSEEQRFSPLHFGNGTRLTVT.

The chain recombines TRBV27 with TRBJ1-1; unclear D gene. Germline CDR1 MNHEY, CDR2 SMNVEV (reference sequence). This CDR3 is 13 amino acids long. V shed 5 bases and J shed 0 bases, with 7 bases lying between them. The CDR3 protein is CASSPEMNTEAFF. The DNA for the CDR3 is TGTGCCAGCAGTCCGGAGATGAACACTGAAGCTTTCTTT.

The rearrangement uses TRBV2 and TRBJ2-1; 8 bases match TRBD1. There are 17 residues in the CDR3. V lost 1 base to trimming and J lost 1 base; unmatched junction nucleotides: 6. The germline CDR1 and CDR2 sequences are SNHLY and FYNNEI. Written as DNA, the CDR3 is TGTGCCAGCAGTGAAGGACCCAGGGGGCGGTCCTACAATGAGCAGTTCTTC. Amino acids: CASSEGPRGRSYNEQFF.

The DNA for the CDR3 is TGTGCCAGCAGCTTAGTTCCGGACACCGACTATGGCTACACCTTC. Residues: CASSLVPDTDYGYTF. This rearrangement joins TRBV7-9 to TRBJ1-2; a weak D match, TRBD1 (5 bases). The CDR3 is 15 amino acids. Trimming stripped 1 base from V and 3 bases from J, with 12 bases between. CDR1 is SEHNR and CDR2 is FQNEAQ in the germline V gene (reference sequence). Based on the CDR3 plus reference TRBV7-9 and TRBJ1-2, the full variable domain is DTGVSQNPRHKITKRGQNVTFRCDPISEHNRLYWYRQTLGQGPEFLTYFQNEAQLEKSRLLSDRFSAERPKGSFSTLEIQRTEQGDSAMYLCASSLVPDTDYGYTFGSGTRLTVV.

This clone has a single count. This chain's CDR3 is CAWSVASRPSQSYTF. In DNA form, the CDR3 reads TGTGCCTGGAGTGTCGCATCCCGACCTAGCCAAAGCTACACCTTC. This chain uses TRBV30 with TRBJ1-2; unclear D gene. CDR1 is GTSNPN and CDR2 is SVGIG in the germline V gene (reference sequence). Trimming stripped 0 bases from V and 9 bases from J, with 20 bases between. The CDR3 length is 15 residues.

The V gene is TRBV7-3, the J gene TRBJ2-3, with a possible D match to TRBD2 (5 bases). The CDR3 is 19 amino acids. The V gene's germline CDR1 is SGHTA and CDR2 FQGTGA. V was shortened by 1 base and J by 4 bases, with 24 bases between the two germline ends. The CDR3 nucleotides are TGTGCCAGCAGCTTAAATCGATTGGAATCCCCGGGGAAGTCAGATACGCAGTATTTT. Its translation: CASSLNRLESPGKSDTQYF.

The rearrangement uses TRBV29-1 and TRBJ1-4, with unresolved D. The CDR3 covers 13 residues. Germline V gives CDR1 SQVTM, CDR2 ANQGSEA. V was clipped by 1 base and J by 4 bases, with 7 bases between them. CDR3 DNA: TGCAGCGTTGAAGGTCAGCTTAATGAAAAACTGTTTTTT. As protein: CSVEGQLNEKLFF.

The V gene is TRBV5-1, the J gene TRBJ1-4, with a weak D call TRBD1 (5 bases). Looked up from germline, CDR1 is SGHRS and CDR2 is YFSETQ. V was pared by 4 bases and J by 5 bases, with 9 bases between. The CDR3 has 13 residues. The CDR3 reads CASSPDSNEKLFF. In DNA form, the CDR3 reads TGCGCCAGCAGCCCCGACAGCAATGAAAAACTGTTTTTT.

V gene TRBV5-1 combines with J gene TRBJ2-1; TRBD2 matches at 12 bases. The CDR3 loop spans 17 amino acids. The V gene end was trimmed by 3 bases and the J gene end by 6 bases; junction bases not matched to a gene: 10. Germline CDR1 reads SGHRS; CDR2 reads YFSETQ. The CDR3 bases are TGCGCCAGCAGCTCCGGCCGACTAGCGGGAGCGGGCAATGAGCAGTTCTTC. Protein sequence: CASSSGRLAGAGNEQFF.

The genes are TRBV20-1 and TRBJ2-5; D remains unclear. Germline V gene sequence: CDR1 DFQATT, CDR2 SNEGSKA (reference sequence). V dropped 4 bases and J dropped 5 bases, with 2 bases sitting between them. The CDR3 is made up of 9 amino acids. This CDR3 reads CSAMETQYF. CDR3 in DNA: TGCAGTGCTATGGAGACCCAGTACTTC.

This chain uses TRBV19 with TRBJ2-5, with 8 nucleotides matching TRBD1. Trimming removed 5 bases from V and 4 bases from J; junction bases left unmatched: 3. The CDR3 has 13 residues. CDR1 and CDR2 from the germline V gene are LNHDA and SQIVND (reference sequence). This CDR3 reads CASSQTGVETQYF. As DNA, the CDR3 is TGTGCCAGTAGTCAGACAGGGGTAGAGACCCAGTACTTC.

This clone has a single count. Other DNA sequences from this sample encode an identical CDR3 as well. The chain joins TRBV6-5 to TRBJ1-3, with 7 nucleotides matching TRBD1. The trim removed 2 bases at V and 1 base at J, leaving 2 bases unmatched. The CDR3 is 15 amino acids. Germline values: CDR1 MNHEY, CDR2 SVGAGI. The CDR3 loop is CASSYRGQSGNTIYF. The CDR3 nucleotides read TGTGCCAGCAGTTACAGGGGACAGTCTGGAAACACCATATATTTT.

This chain uses TRBV5-4 with TRBJ2-7; 7 bases line up with TRBD1. J lost 2 bases, V lost 3 bases, and 8 bases had no gene match. The CDR3 loop spans 15 amino acids. The germline V gene encodes CDR1 SGHNT and CDR2 YYREEE (reference sequence). The CDR3 DNA sequence: TGTGCCAGCAGCTCTCAGGGGACAGTGGCCTACGAGCAGTACTTC. It is translated as CASSSQGTVAYEQYF.

For this clone: Distinct nucleotide sequences in the sample also encode this CDR3. The genes are TRBV6-5 and TRBJ1-2; TRBD1 might be the D (5 bases). Trimming cost V 6 bases and J 1 base, with 9 bases left between them. The CDR3 sequence is 13 residues long. Germline CDR1 and CDR2: MNHEY and SVGAGI. The CDR3 here is CASSPGRNYGYTF. The CDR3 region has the DNA TGTGCCAGCAGCCCAGGGCGTAACTATGGCTACACCTTC.

The V call is TRBV19, the J call TRBJ2-2; the match to TRBD2 covers 12 bases. The trim removed 7 bases at V and 5 bases at J, leaving 14 bases unmatched. Germline lookup yields CDR1 LNHDA and CDR2 SQIVND (reference sequence). This CDR3 region has 18 residues. The CDR3 nucleotides read TGTGCCAGTAAACCCCGCGGGCTAGCGGGAGGGAGAACCGGGGAGCTGTTTTTT. It encodes CASKPRGLAGGRTGELFF.

The chain is built from TRBV5-1 and TRBJ2-2, with 13 bases lining up with TRBD2. CDR1 is SGHRS and CDR2 is YFSETQ in the germline V gene. The CDR3 is 16 amino acids. V shed 2 bases, J shed 7 bases, and the junction held 5 bases outside the gene matches. The DNA of the CDR3 is TGCGCCAGCAGCTTTCGACTAGCGGGAGGAGGCGGGGAGCTGTTTTTT. This encodes CASSFRLAGGGGELFF.

Here the CDR3 DNA reads TGTGCCAGTAGTATAATGGGGGCGAACACTGAAGCTTTCTTT. Its translation: CASSIMGANTEAFF. This rearrangement joins TRBV19 to TRBJ1-1; the D gene is possibly TRBD1 (6 bases). This CDR3 region has 14 residues. Trimming cost V 2 bases and J 1 base, with 8 bases left between them. Germline V gene lookup returns CDR1 LNHDA and CDR2 SQIVND (reference sequence).

The chain has TRBV10-3 and TRBJ2-2; tentatively, D is TRBD2 (7 bases). This CDR3 comprises 17 residues. V was trimmed by 3 bases and J by 0 bases, leaving 14 bases between them. Germline V gene lookup returns CDR1 ENHRY and CDR2 SYGVKD. The CDR3 sequence: CAISEAWGGANTGELFF. The DNA for the CDR3 is TGTGCCATCAGTGAAGCCTGGGGGGGCGCGAACACCGGGGAGCTGTTTTTT.

The chain uses TRBV7-2 and TRBJ2-7; no firm D call. Germline-derived CDR1 and CDR2 are SGHTA and FQGNSA. Trimming took off 5 bases at V and 0 bases at J, with 11 bases between the two ends. CDR3 length: 14 residues. The CDR3 sequence is CASSLLPTSYEQYF. The DNA for the CDR3 is TGTGCCAGCAGCCTTCTTCCAACCTCCTACGAGCAGTACTTC.

The chain uses TRBV7-2 and TRBJ2-3; no clear D. Germline V CDR1 and CDR2: SGHTA, FQGNSA. V was trimmed by 4 bases and J by 2 bases, leaving 10 bases between them. The CDR3 has 14 residues. CDR3 bases: TGTGCCAGCAGCTGGAGTTCATTCACAGATACGCAGTATTTT. It encodes CASSWSSFTDTQYF.